The 24 T cell receptor beta chains reported below all come from one sample, sequenced in a study of blood T cell repertoires in COVID-19. Sequencing was performed with immunoSEQ multiplex PCR; in TCRdb, only in-frame clones are kept and a portion is missing. The sample lists around 280,000 clones, around 90% occurring once. Sequenced input: PBMCs or T cells enriched from blood (not recorded which). The source of these receptors is a woman between 35 and 50 years old who had recovered from COVID-19.

V usage is TRBV4-1 and J usage is TRBJ2-1; TRBD2 matches 8 bases. Per the germline V gene, CDR1 is MGHRA and CDR2 is YSYEKL. The length of the CDR3 is 16 residues. The trim removed 3 bases at V and 3 bases at J, leaving 7 bases unmatched. Here the CDR3 DNA reads TGCGCCAGCAGCCAGAGGGTAGCGGGACTCTACAATGAGCAGTTCTTC. Residues: CASSQRVAGLYNEQFF.

The gene calls are TRBV19 and TRBJ1-5; 8 bases align to TRBD1. The CDR3 is 15 amino acids. Germline V lookup: CDR1 LNHDA, CDR2 SQIVND (reference sequence). V dropped 4 bases and J dropped 7; count of bases not matched to a gene: 9. The DNA for the CDR3 is TGTGCCAGTAGTACTGGGACAGGAGGGTGGCAGCCCCAGCATTTT. It encodes CASSTGTGGWQPQHF.

The chain recombines TRBV30 with TRBJ1-6, with 8 positions matching TRBD1. Germline CDR1 GTSNPN, CDR2 SVGIG (reference sequence). This CDR3 contains 15 residues. With V trimmed by 5 bases and J by 0 bases, 3 bases remained unmatched. The CDR3: CAWGQGYSYNSPLHF. The DNA of the CDR3 is TGTGCCTGGGGACAGGGTTACTCCTATAATTCACCCCTCCACTTT.

This chain links TRBV5-4 with TRBJ1-4; 10 bases map to TRBD1. There are 14 residues in the CDR3. Looked up from germline, CDR1 is SGHNT and CDR2 is YYREEE (reference sequence). Trimming cost V 5 bases and J 6 bases; bases outside gene matches: 4. The CDR3 DNA is TGTGCCAGCAGTCACGGGACAGGGGATGAAAAACTGTTTTTT. This sequence encodes CASSHGTGDEKLFF.

For this clone: The same CDR3 also results from other DNA sequences found in this sample. This sequence joins TRBV9 and TRBJ2-1; 7 bases fit TRBD2. V shed 0 bases, J shed 4 bases, and the junction held 4 bases outside the gene matches. This CDR3 comprises 15 residues. Germline V lookup: CDR1 SGDLS, CDR2 YYNGEE. This chain's CDR3 is CASSVASSGYNEQFF. The DNA of the CDR3 is TGTGCCAGCAGCGTAGCGTCTAGCGGTTACAATGAGCAGTTCTTC.

The chain has TRBV4-1 and TRBJ2-7; D not certain. Trimming stripped 1 base from V and 1 base from J, with 8 bases between. This CDR3 has 14 amino acids. Germline V gene data show CDR1 as MGHRA and CDR2 as YSYEKL. The CDR3 reads CASSQVPRSYEQYF. The CDR3 region has the DNA TGCGCCAGCAGCCAAGTTCCCAGATCCTACGAGCAGTACTTC.

The V gene is TRBV4-3, the J gene TRBJ2-7, with 9 bases lining up with TRBD2. V shed 0 bases, J shed 0 bases, and the junction held 15 bases outside the gene matches. Germline values: CDR1 LGHNA, CDR2 YSLEER. The CDR3 is made up of 20 amino acids. The CDR3 region is CASSQDFLSPASGISYEQYF. CDR3 DNA: TGCGCCAGCAGCCAAGATTTCCTCTCTCCGGCTAGCGGGATCTCCTACGAGCAGTACTTC.

The chain recombines TRBV30 with TRBJ2-7, with no clear D. Per the germline V gene, CDR1 is GTSNPN and CDR2 is SVGIG (reference sequence). V dropped 6 bases and J dropped 7 bases, with 13 bases sitting between them. The CDR3 extends over 11 amino acids. DNA for the CDR3: TGTGCCTGCCAAGATCAACGGGAGCAGTACTTC. This translates into CACQDQREQYF.

V and J are TRBV6-5 and TRBJ2-7, with D tentatively TRBD2 (5 bases). The CDR3 loop spans 15 amino acids. Trimming took 8 bases from V and 0 from J, leaving 17 bases between them. Germline V gene sequence: CDR1 MNHEY, CDR2 SVGAGI. This chain's CDR3 is CASRWRATSSYEQYF. CDR3 nucleotides: TGTGCCAGCCGATGGCGGGCTACGAGCTCCTACGAGCAGTACTTC.

The chain couples TRBV24-1 to TRBJ1-2; the D is unclear. The CDR3 loop spans 14 amino acids. Germline V gene sequence: CDR1 KGHDR, CDR2 SFDVKD. Trimming pared 0 bases from V and 8 bases from J, leaving 12 bases between. CDR3 loop: CATSDLRGGKGYTF. The CDR3 nucleotides read TGTGCCACCAGTGATTTGCGGGGAGGGAAAGGCTACACCTTC.

The chain joins TRBV2 to TRBJ2-2; the D gene is possibly TRBD1 (6 bases). Trimming removed 5 bases from V and 6 bases from J, with 10 bases in between. The V gene's germline CDR1 is SNHLY and CDR2 FYNNEI. This CDR3 is built from 13 residues. The CDR3 reads CASSTGIAGELFF. In DNA, the CDR3 is TGTGCCAGCAGTACAGGGATAGCCGGGGAGCTGTTTTTT.

The rearrangement links TRBV18 to TRBJ1-1, with 7 nucleotides matching TRBD1. CDR3 length: 14 residues. With 5 bases clipped from V and 5 bases from J, the junction kept 8 bases outside the gene matches. Germline lookup yields CDR1 KGHSH and CDR2 LQKENI. The CDR3 sequence: CASSGNRGKTEAFF. For the CDR3, the DNA is TGTGCCAGCTCAGGGAACAGGGGAAAAACTGAAGCTTTCTTT.

V is TRBV6-5 and J is TRBJ1-4, with D possibly TRBD1 on 5 matching bases. The V gene's germline CDR1 is MNHEY and CDR2 SVGAGI. Trimming removed 0 bases at V and 8 bases at J, with 13 bases between. The CDR3 is 15 residues long. CDR3 coding DNA: TGTGCCAGCAGTTACTCGGGGCAGGGACTCGAAAAACTGTTTTTT. Protein product: CASSYSGQGLEKLFF.

This clone occurred once. The DNA for the CDR3 is TGTGCCAGTCACAGGGGGGACCAGACTGAAGCTTTCTTT. Translating it yields CASHRGDQTEAFF. The chain carries TRBV19 and TRBJ1-1, with TRBD1 matching 8 bases. The junction had 7 bases not matched to a gene; V was cut back by 8 bases and J by 5 bases. This CDR3 contains 13 residues. Germline CDR1 is LNHDA and CDR2 is SQIVND (reference sequence).

The V gene is TRBV14, the J gene TRBJ2-7; D is uncertain. Per germline, CDR1 SGHDN and CDR2 FVKESK. Trimming took off 3 bases at V and 0 bases at J, with 21 bases between the two ends. CDR3 length equals 18 residues. The CDR3 sequence is CASSHSQATFESSYEQYF. The CDR3 coding sequence is TGTGCCAGCAGCCATTCCCAGGCTACTTTCGAGAGCTCCTACGAGCAGTACTTC.

This sequence joins TRBV27 and TRBJ2-1, with TRBD2 matching over 10 bases. With 0 bases clipped from V and 9 bases from J, the junction kept 8 bases outside the gene matches. The CDR3 totals 16 residues. CDR1 and CDR2 from the germline V gene are MNHEY and SMNVEV (reference sequence). CDR3 sequence reads: CASSLSGLAGEGEQFF. CDR3 coding DNA: TGTGCCAGCAGTTTATCTGGCCTAGCGGGAGAGGGTGAGCAGTTCTTC.

This chain links TRBV3-1 (or the pseudogene TRBV3-2) with TRBJ1-1, with TRBD1 matching over 7 bases. V shed 4 bases, J shed 0 bases, and the junction held 8 bases outside the gene matches. There are 16 residues in the CDR3. Per germline, CDR1 LGHDT and CDR2 YNNKEL (reference sequence). CDR3 coding DNA: TGTGCCAGCAGCCCCACCGGGACAGCTATGAACACTGAAGCTTTCTTT. Protein product: CASSPTGTAMNTEAFF.

J is TRBJ2-7 and V is TRBV6-2 or TRBV6-3, with 10 nucleotides matching TRBD1. The CDR3 runs 14 residues. Trimming removed 6 bases from V and 5 bases from J; junction bases left unmatched: 7. CDR1 and CDR2 (germline): MNHEY, SVGEGT. CDR3 sequence: CASSHGTGVDEQYF. Here the CDR3 DNA reads TGTGCCAGCAGCCACGGGACAGGGGTGGACGAGCAGTACTTC.

To note about this clone: Other DNA sequences in this sample translate to the same CDR3. The chain joins TRBV30 to TRBJ1-5, with 7 bases identical to TRBD1. Trimming cost V 0 bases and J 0 bases; bases outside gene matches: 2. The CDR3 is 15 amino acids. Germline V CDR1 and CDR2: GTSNPN, SVGIG (reference sequence). CDR3 loop: CAWSVQGYSNQPQHF. CDR3 DNA sequence: TGTGCCTGGAGTGTACAGGGGTATAGCAATCAGCCCCAGCATTTT.

This clone came up a few times. The chain has TRBV7-2 and TRBJ1-5; 7 nucleotides agree with TRBD1. The J segment lost 3 bases and the V segment lost 3 bases, leaving 5 bases of the junction unmatched. Per germline, CDR1 SGHTA and CDR2 FQGNSA. The CDR3 spans 15 residues. The CDR3 sequence is CASSFAGGHNQPQHF. For the CDR3, the DNA is TGTGCCAGCAGCTTCGCAGGGGGGCACAATCAGCCCCAGCATTTT.

The chain uses TRBV18 and TRBJ2-2; possibly TRBD2 for D (5 bases). The CDR3 spans 15 residues. Looked up from germline, CDR1 is KGHSH and CDR2 is LQKENI. Trimming took 1 base from V and 4 from J, leaving 10 bases between them. The chain's CDR3 is CASSPRETTTGELFF. As DNA, the CDR3 is TGTGCCAGCTCACCACGGGAGACGACCACCGGGGAGCTGTTTTTT.

V and J are TRBV6-5 and TRBJ1-2; D is possibly TRBD1 (5 bases). The ends were cut back, 2 bases at V and 7 bases at J, with 17 bases in the middle. The CDR3 loop spans 15 amino acids. Germline V lookup: CDR1 MNHEY, CDR2 SVGAGI. In DNA form, the CDR3 reads TGTGCCAGCAGTTACGATGCAGGGCTCAATACTGGCTACACCTTC. This codes for CASSYDAGLNTGYTF.

The chain recombines TRBV30 with TRBJ2-7, with 11 bases lining up with TRBD1. The CDR3 runs to 16 residues. The V segment lost 1 base and the J segment 5 bases; nucleotides outside the gene matches: 10. CDR1 is GTSNPN, CDR2 SVGIG, per germline (reference sequence). CDR3 protein: CAWSAPSGQGAHEQYF. The CDR3 DNA reads as TGTGCCTGGAGTGCGCCCTCCGGACAGGGGGCCCACGAGCAGTACTTC. Together with reference TRBV30 and TRBJ2-7, the CDR3 gives the full variable domain: SQTIHQWPATLVQPVGSPLSLECTVEGTSNPNLYWYRQAAGRGLQLLFYSVGIGQISSEVPQNLSASRPQDRQFILSSKKLLLSDSGFYLCAWSAPSGQGAHEQYFGPGTRLTVT.

The chain combines TRBV9 with TRBJ2-5, with 8 bases matching TRBD2. CDR1 and CDR2 (germline): SGDLS, YYNGEE. V trimming: 3 bases; J trimming: 3 bases; junction bases outside the gene matches: 4. The CDR3 extends over 14 amino acids. CDR3 nucleotides: TGTGCCAGCAGCGGTCCGGGACTAGAAGAGACCCAGTACTTC. This codes for CASSGPGLEETQYF.